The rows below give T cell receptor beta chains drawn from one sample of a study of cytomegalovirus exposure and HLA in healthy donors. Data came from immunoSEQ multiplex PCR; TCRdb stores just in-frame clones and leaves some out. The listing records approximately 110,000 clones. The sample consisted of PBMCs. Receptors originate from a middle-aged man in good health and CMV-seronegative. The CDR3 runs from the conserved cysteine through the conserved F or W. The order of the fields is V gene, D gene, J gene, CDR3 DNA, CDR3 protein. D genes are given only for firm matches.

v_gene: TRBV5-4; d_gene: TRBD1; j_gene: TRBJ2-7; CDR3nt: TGTGCCAGCAGCACCCGGGACAGCGGATACTACGAGCAGTACTTC; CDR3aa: CASSTRDSGYYEQYF
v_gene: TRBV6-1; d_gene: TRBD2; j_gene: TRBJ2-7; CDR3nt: TGTGCCAGCAGCCAAGGGACTAGCGCCTACGAGCAGTACTTC; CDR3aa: CASSQGTSAYEQYF
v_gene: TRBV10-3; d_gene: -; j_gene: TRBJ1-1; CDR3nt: TGTGCCATCAGTGAGAAGGCAGCAGGGACTGAAGCTTTCTTT; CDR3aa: CAISEKAAGTEAFF
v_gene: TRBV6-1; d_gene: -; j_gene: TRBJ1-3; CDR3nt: TGTGCCAGCAGTGAAGCCTGGCAGGCCCTCTCTGGAAACACCATATATTTT; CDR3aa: CASSEAWQALSGNTIYF
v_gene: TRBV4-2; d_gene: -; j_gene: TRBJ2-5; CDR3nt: TGTGCCAGCAGCCAAGAGGAATCGGGGATAGGAGAGACCCAGTACTTC; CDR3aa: CASSQEESGIGETQYF
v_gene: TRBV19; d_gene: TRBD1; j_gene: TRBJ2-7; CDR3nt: TGTGCCAGTAGTATCCAGGGGGCTAACGAGCAGTACTTC; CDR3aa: CASSIQGANEQYF
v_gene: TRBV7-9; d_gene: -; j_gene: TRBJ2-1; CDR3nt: TGTGCCAGCATCCAGAGAGGGGGAACCTACAATGAGCAGTTCTTC; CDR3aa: CASIQRGGTYNEQFF
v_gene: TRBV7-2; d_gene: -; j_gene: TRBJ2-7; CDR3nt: TGTGCCAGCAGCTTAGCGGGCGGCAGGGGTTTCGCCTACGAGCAGTACTTC; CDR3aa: CASSLAGGRGFAYEQYF
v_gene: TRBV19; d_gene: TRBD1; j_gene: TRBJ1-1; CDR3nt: TGTGCCAGTAGCCTCATAAAGGGGGCCCTGAACACTGAAGCTTTCTTT; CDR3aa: CASSLIKGALNTEAFF
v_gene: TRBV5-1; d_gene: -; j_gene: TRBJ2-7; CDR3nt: TGCGCCAGCAGCTTTCCAGGGGAGCCTTACGAGCAGTACTTC; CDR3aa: CASSFPGEPYEQYF
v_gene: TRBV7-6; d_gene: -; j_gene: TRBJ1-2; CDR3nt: TGTGCCAGCAGCTCAAGCGCGGGGCTCAACTATGGCTACACCTTC; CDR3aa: CASSSSAGLNYGYTF
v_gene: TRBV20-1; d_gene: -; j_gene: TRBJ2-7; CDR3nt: TGCAGTGCTAGAGGGCCCTACGAGCAGTACTTC; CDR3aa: CSARGPYEQYF
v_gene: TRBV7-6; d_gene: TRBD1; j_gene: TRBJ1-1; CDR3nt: TGTGCCAGCAGTCCCAACAGGGGCGCTAACACTGAAGCTTTCTTT; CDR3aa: CASSPNRGANTEAFF
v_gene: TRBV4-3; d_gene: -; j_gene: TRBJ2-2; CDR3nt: TGCGCCAGCAGCCAAGTCGGACAGAGCGCGAACACCGGGGAGCTGTTTTTT; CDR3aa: CASSQVGQSANTGELFF
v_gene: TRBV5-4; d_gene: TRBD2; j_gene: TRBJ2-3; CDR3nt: TGTGCCAGCAGCTTGGTGGGACTAGCGGGGGGGTTGGATACGCAGTATTTT; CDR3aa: CASSLVGLAGGLDTQYF
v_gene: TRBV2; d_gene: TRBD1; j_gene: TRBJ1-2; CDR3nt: TGTGCCAGCAGGAGAGACAGGGAGGATGGCTACACCTTC; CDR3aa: CASRRDREDGYTF
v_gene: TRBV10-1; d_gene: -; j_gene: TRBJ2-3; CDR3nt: TGCGCCAGCAGTGACCCAAGCGGCGGTGGTACAGATACGCAGTATTTT; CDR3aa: CASSDPSGGGTDTQYF
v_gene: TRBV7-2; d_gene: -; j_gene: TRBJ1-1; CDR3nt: TGTGCCAGCAGCTTATTCTTACACCTTAACACTGAAGCTTTCTTT; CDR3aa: CASSLFLHLNTEAFF
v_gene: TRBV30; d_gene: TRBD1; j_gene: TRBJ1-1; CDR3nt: TGTGCCTGGGCGGACAGGGTGAACACTGAAGCTTTCTTT; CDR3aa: CAWADRVNTEAFF
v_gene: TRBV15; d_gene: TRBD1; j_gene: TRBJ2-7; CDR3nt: TGTGCCACCAGCATTGGACAGGATAGCTCCTACGAGCAGTACTTC; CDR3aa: CATSIGQDSSYEQYF
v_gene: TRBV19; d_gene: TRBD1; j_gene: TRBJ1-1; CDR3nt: TGTGCTGCCTCAGGGGGATTGAAGGCTGAAGCTTTCTTT; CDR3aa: CAASGGLKAEAFF
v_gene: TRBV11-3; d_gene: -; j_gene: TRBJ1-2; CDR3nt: TGTGCCAGCAGCTTATCTTTAAACGGGGGTGGCTACACCTTC; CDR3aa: CASSLSLNGGGYTF
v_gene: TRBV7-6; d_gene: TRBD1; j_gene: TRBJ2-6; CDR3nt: TGTGCCAGCAGCTACGCCGGGACAGGGTCCTCTGGGGCCAACGTCCTGACTTTC; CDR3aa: CASSYAGTGSSGANVLTF
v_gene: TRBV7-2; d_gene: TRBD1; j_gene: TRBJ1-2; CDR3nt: TGTGCCAGCACCCGGACAGGGTTGAACTATGGCTACACCTTC; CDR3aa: CASTRTGLNYGYTF
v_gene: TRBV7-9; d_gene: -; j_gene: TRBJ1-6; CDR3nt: TGTGCCAGCAGCATACCGGGACAAGATAATTCACCCCTCCACTTT; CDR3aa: CASSIPGQDNSPLHF
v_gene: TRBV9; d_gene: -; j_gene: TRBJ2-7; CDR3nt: TGTGCCAGCAGCGTAGTCCCCCGGACTCTCCCCTACGAGCAGTACTTC; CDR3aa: CASSVVPRTLPYEQYF
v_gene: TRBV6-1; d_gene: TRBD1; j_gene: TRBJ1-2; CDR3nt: TGTGCCAGCAGTTGGGACAGGGGTGGCTACACCTTC; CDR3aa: CASSWDRGGYTF
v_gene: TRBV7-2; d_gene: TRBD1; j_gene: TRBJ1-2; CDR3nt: TGTGCCAGCAGCTTAGGTCCAGGGGACAGCTATGGCTACACCTTC; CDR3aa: CASSLGPGDSYGYTF
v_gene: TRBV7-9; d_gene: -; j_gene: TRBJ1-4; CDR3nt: TGTGCCAGCAGCTCAGGCACGGGGATAACTAATGAAAAACTGTTTTTT; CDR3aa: CASSSGTGITNEKLFF
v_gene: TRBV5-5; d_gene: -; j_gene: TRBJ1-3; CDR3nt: TGTGCCAGCAGCCAAGCGCCTTGGAGCTCTGGAAACACCATATATTTT; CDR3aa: CASSQAPWSSGNTIYF
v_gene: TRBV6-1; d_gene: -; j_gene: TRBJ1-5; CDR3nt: TGTGCCAGCAGTGCACTCAATCAGCCCCAGCATTTT; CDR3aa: CASSALNQPQHF
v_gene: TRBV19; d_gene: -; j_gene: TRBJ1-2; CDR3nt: TGTGCCAGTTGCCTAACCTCCGGGACTCGCTATGGCTACACCTTC; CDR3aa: CASCLTSGTRYGYTF
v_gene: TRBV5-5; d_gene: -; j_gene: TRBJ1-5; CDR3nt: TGTGCCAGCAGCTTGATGGTCGGTTTAAATCAGCCCCAGCATTTT; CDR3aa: CASSLMVGLNQPQHF
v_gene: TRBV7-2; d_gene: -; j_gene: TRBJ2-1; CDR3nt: TGTGCCAGCAGCTTAGCGGCAAACTCCTACAATGAGCAGTTCTTC; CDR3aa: CASSLAANSYNEQFF
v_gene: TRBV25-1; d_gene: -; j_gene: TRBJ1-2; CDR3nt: TGTGCCAGCAGTGACCAAATCGGACAGTACTATGGCTACACCTTC; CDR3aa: CASSDQIGQYYGYTF
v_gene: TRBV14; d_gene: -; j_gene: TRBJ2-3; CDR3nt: TGTGCCAGCAGCCAAATCTTATTCGCAGATACGCAGTATTTT; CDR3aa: CASSQILFADTQYF
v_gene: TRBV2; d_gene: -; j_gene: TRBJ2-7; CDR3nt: TGTGCCAGCAACTCCGAGGCAGAAGACGAGCAGTACTTC; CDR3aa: CASNSEAEDEQYF
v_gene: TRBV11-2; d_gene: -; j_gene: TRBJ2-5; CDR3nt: TGTGCCAGCAGCGCCGGGGAGACCCAGTACTTC; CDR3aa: CASSAGETQYF
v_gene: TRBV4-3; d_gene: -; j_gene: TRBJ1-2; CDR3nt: TGCGCCAGCAGCCAAGGACCAAAGGGACATATAAACTATGGCTACACCTTC; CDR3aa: CASSQGPKGHINYGYTF
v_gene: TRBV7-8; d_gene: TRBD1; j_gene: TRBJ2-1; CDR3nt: TGTGCCAGCAGCCTCCACGTTGGACAGGAATCCTACAATGAGCAGTTCTTC; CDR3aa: CASSLHVGQESYNEQFF
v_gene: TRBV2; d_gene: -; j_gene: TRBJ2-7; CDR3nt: TGTGCCAGCAAAAGGCGGAGGGACTACGAGCAGTACTTC; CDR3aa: CASKRRRDYEQYF
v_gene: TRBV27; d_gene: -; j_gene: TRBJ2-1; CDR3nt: TGTGCCAGTTCCTACCGTAGCAGTGAGCAGTTCTTC; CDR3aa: CASSYRSSEQFF
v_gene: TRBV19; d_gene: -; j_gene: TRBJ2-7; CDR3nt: TGTGCCAGTAGTATCCAGGGGAACTACGAGCAGTACTTC; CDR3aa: CASSIQGNYEQYF
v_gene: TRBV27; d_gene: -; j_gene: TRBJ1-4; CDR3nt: TGTGCCAGCAGTTTAGGGGGCGGAATGTCCGAAAAACTGTTTTTT; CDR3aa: CASSLGGGMSEKLFF
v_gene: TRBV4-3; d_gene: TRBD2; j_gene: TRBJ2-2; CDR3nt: TGCGCCAGCAGCCCACGGGCGGGGGGAAACACCGGGGAGCTGTTTTTT; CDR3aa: CASSPRAGGNTGELFF
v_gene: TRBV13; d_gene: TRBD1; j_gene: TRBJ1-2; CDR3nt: TGTGCCAGCAGCTTAGTCGGACAGGGAGGCTACACCTTC; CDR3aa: CASSLVGQGGYTF
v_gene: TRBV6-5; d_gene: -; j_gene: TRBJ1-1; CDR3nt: TGTGCCAGCAGCCCCTGGCGGACTAAGAACACTGAAGCTTTCTTT; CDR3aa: CASSPWRTKNTEAFF
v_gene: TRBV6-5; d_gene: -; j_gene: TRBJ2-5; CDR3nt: TGTGCCAGCAGTTTGAGCGACCAAGAGACCCAGTACTTC; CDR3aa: CASSLSDQETQYF
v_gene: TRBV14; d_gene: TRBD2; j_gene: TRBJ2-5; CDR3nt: TGTGCCAGCAGCCTTGGACTAGCGGGAGCCAGAGGGACCCAGTACTTC; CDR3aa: CASSLGLAGARGTQYF